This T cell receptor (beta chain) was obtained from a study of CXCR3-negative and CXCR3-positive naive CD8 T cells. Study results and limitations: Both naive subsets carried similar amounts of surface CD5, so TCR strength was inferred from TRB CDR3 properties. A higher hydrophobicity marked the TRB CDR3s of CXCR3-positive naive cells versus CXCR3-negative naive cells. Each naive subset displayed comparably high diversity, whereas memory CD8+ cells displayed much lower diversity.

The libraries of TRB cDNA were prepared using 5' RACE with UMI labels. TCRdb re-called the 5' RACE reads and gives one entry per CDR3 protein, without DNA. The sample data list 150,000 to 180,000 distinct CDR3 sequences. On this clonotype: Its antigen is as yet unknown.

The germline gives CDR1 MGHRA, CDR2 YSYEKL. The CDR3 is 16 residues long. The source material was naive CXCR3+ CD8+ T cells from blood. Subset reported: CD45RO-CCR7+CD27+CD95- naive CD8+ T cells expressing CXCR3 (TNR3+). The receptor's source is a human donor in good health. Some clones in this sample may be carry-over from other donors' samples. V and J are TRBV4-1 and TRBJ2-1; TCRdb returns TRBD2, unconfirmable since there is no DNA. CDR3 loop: CASSQDGGTRNNEQFF.